The T cell receptor (beta chain) under discussion was sequenced for a study of vaccination and CD4 T cells after COVID-19. The Oncomine TCR Beta short-read assay generated sequence data from the DNA of cultured CD4+ T cells. Each CDR3 protein gets one entry after TCRdb re-called the PCR reads with MiXCR. The data show over 14,000 distinct CDR3 sequences, roughly half seen once. Notes on this clonotype: As yet, its antigen is unknown.

Stated treatment: approximately nine-day PBMC culture with coronavirus spike peptide pools or control peptides (ViraFEST assay). Germline values: CDR1 DFQATT, CDR2 SNEGSKA (reference sequence). V lost 6 bases to trimming and J lost 4 bases; unmatched junction nucleotides: 6. The CDR3 loop spans 13 amino acids. Specimen: CD4+ T cells from blood, cultured in vitro. The TCR sequence derives from a human donor who had recovered from COVID-19. The chain links TRBV20-1 to TRBJ2-3, with 8 bases matching TRBD1. DNA of the CDR3: TGCAGTGCCGACAGGGGAGGTCCAGATACGCAGTATTTT. This codes for CSADRGGPDTQYF.